This T cell receptor beta chain was obtained from a study of early T cells in non-severe SARS-CoV-2 infection. Across the study: Sequencing of unsorted whole blood was done on bulk RNA, leaving chains unpaired.

The CDR3 loop spans 13 amino acids. Trimming at V came to 7 bases and at J to 4 bases, leaving 9 bases not matched to a gene. Germline loops: CDR1 SQVTM, CDR2 ANQGSEA. TCRdb passed the 5' RACE reads through MiXCR, listing each CDR3 protein once. The sample consists of roughly 88,000 distinct CDR3 sequences, 11% to 15% of them appearing once. Sample: whole blood. The TCR originated in an adult who was a healthcare worker with PCR-confirmed SARS-CoV-2 infection or an uninfected control (not recorded which). The chain combines TRBV29-1 with TRBJ1-1; 7 bases are a match to TRBD1. The CDR3 DNA reads TGCAGCGCCGCGGAGGGGGCAGGCACTGAAGCTTTCTTT. Translated, it gives CSAAEGAGTEAFF.